This T cell receptor (beta chain) was profiled in a study of T cells in Graves' hyperthyroidism and ophthalmopathy (dated by TCRdb to the late 2010s). Notes on the research overall: Peripheral blood samples were taken at the time of initial diagnosis, prior to any treatment. TCR V-J signatures able to tell the groups apart were searched for in a discovery cohort of some 100 patients, of whom about 40 had Graves' ophthalmopathy and around 57 had stable Graves' hyperthyroidism. In addition, the study compared T-cell repertoires in thyroid tissue and in blood from six Graves' hyperthyroidism patients. The 75 to 100 discovery patients were divided at random into training and test sets in a 7:3 ratio. TCR Vbeta CDR3 sequencing of some 140 peripheral blood samples (fewer than 45 ophthalmopathy, 75 hyperthyroidism and approximately 17 progressor patients) is reported in the paper. After blood sampling, hyperthyroidism patients were treated with methimazole at a starting dose of 30 mg daily, and ophthalmopathy patients were treated with high-dose intravenous methylprednisolone. Prospective prediction of ophthalmopathy was tested in an independent validation cohort of fewer than 20 hyperthyroidism patients and some 17 patients who later progressed to ophthalmopathy. General study outcomes and caveats: Most expanded thyroid clonotypes (frequency above 0.001) were also detected in blood, suggesting blood repertoires may reflect thyroid immune responses. Sample size was not statistically predetermined, and investigators were not blinded to group allocation. In validation, progression to ophthalmopathy was predicted by the model with 70.59% sensitivity and about 72% specificity, a median of roughly six months before onset. Ophthalmopathy was separated from stable hyperthyroidism by a 13 V-J signature model, with roughly 88% sensitivity and approximately 84% specificity obtained in cross-validation and 80%/75% obtained in testing.

Amplification of TCR beta CDR3 regions was carried out from RNA transcripts. The TCR CDR3 was subjected to a first round of RT-PCR using the HTBI primer set and the Qiagen OneStep RT-PCR kit. A second multiplex PCR round built the libraries, followed by size selection and purification. The libraries were sequenced on an Illumina HiSeq2000 using paired-end 100 bp reads. Regarding the original processing steps: SOAPnuke was used to process the raw data, with reads discarded if the reads contained adapters or uncalled bases, had a mean Phred below 15, or lacked an exact constant-primer or identifier match. High-quality paired reads were merged with COPE v1.2.5, and unique nucleotide sequences were defined as clonotypes. MiTCR v1.1 was used to align clonotypes to the IMGT TRBV, TRBD and TRBJ reference segments. Analysis was restricted to V-J combinations with a frequency above 0.0001, which covered 99% to 99.2% of repertoires. The TCS score was defined as the ratio of F50 (clonal expansion) to E x V (chaos), calculated using BLOSUM62-based TCRdist between CDR3 peptides within each V-J. Welch's t-statistics and random forest reduced roughly 540 V-J features to 13, which were used in a naive Bayes classifier (R e1071). The public reads were reprocessed in TCRdb via fastp at Q25 and MiXCR, keeping in-frame beta chains. For every CDR3 protein sequence, its rows merge into one entry that carries the most common genes and DNA. These V and J calls rely on TCRdb rather than the paper's analysis. In all, the sample holds over 150,000 distinct CDR3 sequences, and around 17% of those were seen once. The ten largest clones add up to about half of the sample.

Turning to this clonotype: Its target antigen remains unknown. No clone much larger than this one lies a single base away; base qualities are absent.

Germline trimming: 4 bases from V, 5 bases from J; junction bases outside gene matches: 4. From the germline V gene, CDR1 is SGHAT and CDR2 is FQNNGV. The CDR3 holds 15 amino acids from the cysteine to the phenylalanine. Only CDR3 DNA is held: 45 bases, read in frame from base 1. Graves' hyperthyroidism was defined as stable when no progression to ophthalmopathy occurred over 18 months of follow-up. Hyperthyroidism patients were newly diagnosed, with disease duration under 2 months, and aged 18 to 65 years. Exclusion was applied to patients with uncontrolled infections, other autoimmune diseases, pregnancy or lactation. Diagnoses were based on clinical symptoms, serum thyroxine and TRAb, thyroid ultrasound and orbital computed tomography. Ficoll-Paque density gradient centrifugation was used to isolate PBMCs from approximately 10 ml of fresh peripheral blood. Trizol reagent was used to extract total RNA, and RNA quality was then checked on an Agilent 2100 Bioanalyzer.

Here the chain combines TRBV11-2 and TRBJ2-7, with 14 central nucleotides matching TRBD2. This receptor was taken from a woman aged 45 to 65 with Graves' hyperthyroidism. Input material: blood. The DNA sequence is given as TGTGCCAGCAGCTCCCCGGGACTAGCGGGAGACGAGCAGTACTTC. It translates to CASSSPGLAGDEQYF.